What follows describes a single T cell receptor beta chain. Its antigen target is currently unknown. Per-nucleotide qualities are absent, and no much larger clonotype sits a single base away. The germline V gene encodes CDR1 MNHEY and CDR2 SVGAGI. Here V drops 7 bases and J drops 6 bases, and the junction holds 6 bases not matched to any gene. Including cysteine and phenylalanine, the CDR3 has 14 amino acids. Only the CDR3 DNA stays, 42 bases, in frame from base 1. The immunoSEQ Assay was used to sequence TCR beta CDR3 regions from DNA. The original methods were these. T cell density was computed as TCR beta template counts normalized to usable DNA estimated by amplifying housekeeping genes. Richness was estimated using the preseqR package, with extrapolation to 400,000 templates for PBMC samples and to 120,000 templates for tissue samples. Clonality was defined by subtracting Pielou's evenness from one. Tissue-enriched TCRs were identified by differential abundance testing using productive amino-acid clonotypes, minimum total count 5 and alpha 0.1. Repertoire overlap between compartments was quantified with the Jaccard Index and Morisita Overlap Index. GLIPH clustered TCR beta CDR3s with public tetramer-defined viral CDR3s; viral motifs required at least three viral sequences plus V-gene enrichment. The source is immuneACCESS, and TCRdb retained only in-frame sequences with V and J called. Part of the clones is not carried over; for the studies checked, unresolved V genes explain less than half of this, and the remainder is unexplained. V, J and clone size derive from that table, while D and trimming were established from the DNA sequence. For this sample there are roughly 34,000 clones; around 73% appear just once. About 38% of the sample rests with the top ten.

At diagnosis, peripheral blood, uninvolved tumor-adjacent lung and tumor were collected and were preserved as a mix of fresh-frozen and FFPE material. For TCR repertoire profiling, blood samples were analyzed as peripheral blood mononuclear cells. This specimen belongs to a study of T cells in localized non-small cell lung cancer (dated by TCRdb to the early 2020s). Regarding the complete study: T cell repertoires of about 230 early-stage NSCLC patients were analyzed, with tumors being compared against uninvolved tumor-adjacent lungs. All 236 NSCLC patients in the cohort were treatment-naive and had localized lung tumors that were resected. Of the NSCLC patients, 129 were male and approximately 97 were female, and the mean age was approximately 66 years.

The research as a whole found: Multi-region tumor sequencing was not performed, so intratumor heterogeneity could not be excluded. Since the design was exploratory, TCR variables were selected using unadjusted p-values with no false-discovery rate correction. A median of about 53 of the top 100 tumor clones were detected in paired uninvolved adjacent lung, and 28 of these tumor clones were also found among the top 100 clones of the paired uninvolved adjacent lung. Uninvolved tumor-adjacent lung showed the highest T cell clonality, higher than tumor, which suggests more focused antigenic responses in the adjacent lung. Longer overall survival was associated with higher T cell density in blood, whereas shorter survival was associated with higher clonality in adjacent lung.

The sequence was collected from a male donor older than 55 with stage II squamous cell lung carcinoma. The material was peripheral blood, obtained before any cancer treatment. The sequence links TRBV6-5 to TRBJ2-2, and TRBD1 matches 9 of the central bases. The nucleotide sequence reads as follows: TGTGCCAGCACCACCGGGACAGGGCCCGGGGAGCTGTTTTTT. It is translated as CASTTGTGPGELFF.